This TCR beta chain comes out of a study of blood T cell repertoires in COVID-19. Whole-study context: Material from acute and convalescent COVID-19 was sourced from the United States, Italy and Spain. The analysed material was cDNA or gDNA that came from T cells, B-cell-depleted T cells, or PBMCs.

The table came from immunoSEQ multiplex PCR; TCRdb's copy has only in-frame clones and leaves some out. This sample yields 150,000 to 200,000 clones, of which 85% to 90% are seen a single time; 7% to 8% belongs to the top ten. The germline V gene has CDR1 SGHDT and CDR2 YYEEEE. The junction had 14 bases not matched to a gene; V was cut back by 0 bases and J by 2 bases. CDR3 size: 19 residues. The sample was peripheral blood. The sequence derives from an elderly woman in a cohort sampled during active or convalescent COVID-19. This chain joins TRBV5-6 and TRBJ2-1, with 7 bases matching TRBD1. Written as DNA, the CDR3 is TGTGCCAGCAGCTTGGTAGGGGGAAGGGGGCGCATCACCTACAATGAGCAGTTCTTC. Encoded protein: CASSLVGGRGRITYNEQFF.